The clone carrying this TCR beta chain was observed a handful of times. Its antigen is undetermined. The source of the sample is a study of T-cell reconstitution after alpha-beta-depleted transplantation in children. Findings of the study overall: Fresh T-cell production supplied most of the T-cell counts and diversity seen one year after transplant. Some patients' high day-60 TCRbeta diversity was traced to surviving recipient T cells and thymic progenitors.

It was with unique molecular identifiers that the TCRbeta library was prepared. TCRdb re-derived calls from the PCR reads in MiXCR, one entry per CDR3 protein. The table has about 640,000 distinct CDR3 sequences, 10% to 15% seen once. The CDR3 spans 14 residues. Per germline, CDR1 MDHEN and CDR2 SYDVKM. V was clipped by 5 bases and J by 6 bases; unmatched bases: 8. The clonotype was recovered from a male patient younger than 18 who had a stem cell transplant for acute myeloid leukemia, so the T cells may come from the graft donor. Sequenced here: PBMCs, mostly from graft donor cells, sampled 360 days after TCRalphabeta/CD19-depleted stem cell transplant. V gene TRBV28 combines with J gene TRBJ2-3; 7 bases map to TRBD1. The DNA for the CDR3 is TGTGCCAGCAGTCCTACAGGGGCAGCGGATACGCAGTATTTT. Protein sequence: CASSPTGAADTQYF. The full variable domain, rest sourced from reference TRBV28 and TRBJ2-3, is DVKVTQSSRYLVKRTGEKVFLECVQDMDHENMFWYRQDPGLGLRLIYFSYDVKMKEKGDIPEGYSVSREKKERFSLILESASTNQTSMYLCASSPTGAADTQYFGPGTRLTVL.